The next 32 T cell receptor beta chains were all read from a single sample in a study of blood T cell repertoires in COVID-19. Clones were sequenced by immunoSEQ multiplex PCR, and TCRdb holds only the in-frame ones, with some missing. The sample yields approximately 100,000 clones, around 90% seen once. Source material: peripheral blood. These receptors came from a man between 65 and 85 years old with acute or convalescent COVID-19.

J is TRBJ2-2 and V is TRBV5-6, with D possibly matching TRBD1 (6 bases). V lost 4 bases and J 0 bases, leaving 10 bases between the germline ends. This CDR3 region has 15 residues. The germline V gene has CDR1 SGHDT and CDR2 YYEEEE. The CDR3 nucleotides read TGTGCCAGCAGCAGACAGGATACGAACACCGGGGAGCTGTTTTTT. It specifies CASSRQDTNTGELFF.

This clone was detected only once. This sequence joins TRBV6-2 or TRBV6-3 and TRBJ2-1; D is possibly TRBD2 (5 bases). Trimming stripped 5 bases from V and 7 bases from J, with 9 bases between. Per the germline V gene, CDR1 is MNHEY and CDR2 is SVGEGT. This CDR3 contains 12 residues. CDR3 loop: CASSPGGNEQFF. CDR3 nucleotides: TGTGCCAGCAGTCCCGGCGGGAATGAGCAGTTCTTC.

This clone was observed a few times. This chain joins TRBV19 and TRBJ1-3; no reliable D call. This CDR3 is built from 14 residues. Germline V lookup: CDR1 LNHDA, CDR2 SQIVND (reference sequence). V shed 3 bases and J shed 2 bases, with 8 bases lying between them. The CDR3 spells CASSIEWPGNTIYF. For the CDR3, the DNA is TGTGCCAGTAGTATTGAATGGCCTGGAAACACCATATATTTT.

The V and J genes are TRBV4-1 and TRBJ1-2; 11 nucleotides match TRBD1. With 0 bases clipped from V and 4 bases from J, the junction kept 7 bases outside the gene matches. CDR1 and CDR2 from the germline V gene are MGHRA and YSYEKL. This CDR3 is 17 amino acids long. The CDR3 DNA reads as TGCGCCAGCAGCCAAGAGGGGGACAGGGGGAATATCTATGGCTACACCTTC. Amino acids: CASSQEGDRGNIYGYTF.

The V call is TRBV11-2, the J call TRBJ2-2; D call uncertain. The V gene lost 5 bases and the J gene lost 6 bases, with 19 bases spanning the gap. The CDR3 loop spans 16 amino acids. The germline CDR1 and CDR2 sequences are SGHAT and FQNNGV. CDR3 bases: TGTGCCAGCAGCCCGAGGTTAGACGGAATATCCGGGGAGCTGTTTTTT. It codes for CASSPRLDGISGELFF.

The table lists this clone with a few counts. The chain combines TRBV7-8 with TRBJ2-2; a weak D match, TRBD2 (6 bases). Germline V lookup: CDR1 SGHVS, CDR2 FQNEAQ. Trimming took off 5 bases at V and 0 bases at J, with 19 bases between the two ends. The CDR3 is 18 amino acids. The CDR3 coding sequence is TGTGCCAGCAGCCCAGCCCGGAGGGGAATCGCGAACACCGGGGAGCTGTTTTTT. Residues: CASSPARRGIANTGELFF.

The CDR3 region has the DNA TGCGCCAGCAGCCCGGGACAGGGGAACACCGGGGAGCTGTTTTTT. It is translated as CASSPGQGNTGELFF. The chain combines TRBV5-1 with TRBJ2-2; TRBD1 aligns across 9 bases. The CDR3 extends over 15 amino acids. Losses at the gene ends were 4 bases for V and 1 base for J; bases not matched to a gene: 2. Looked up from germline, CDR1 is SGHRS and CDR2 is YFSETQ.

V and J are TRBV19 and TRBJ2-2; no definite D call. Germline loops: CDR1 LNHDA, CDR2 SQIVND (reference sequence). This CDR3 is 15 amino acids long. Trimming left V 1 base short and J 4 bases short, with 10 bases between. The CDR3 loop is CASSIGGTSTGELFF. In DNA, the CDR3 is TGTGCCAGTAGTATAGGTGGTACGAGCACCGGGGAGCTGTTTTTT.

For the CDR3, the DNA is TGCGCCAGCAGCCCCACTGGACTACCGAACACCGGGGAGCTGTTTTTT. Its protein is CASSPTGLPNTGELFF. The chain joins TRBV5-1 to TRBJ2-2; possibly TRBD2 for D (6 bases). The germline V gene encodes CDR1 SGHRS and CDR2 YFSETQ. The V gene lost 4 bases and the J gene lost 0 bases, with 13 bases spanning the gap. The CDR3 has 16 residues.

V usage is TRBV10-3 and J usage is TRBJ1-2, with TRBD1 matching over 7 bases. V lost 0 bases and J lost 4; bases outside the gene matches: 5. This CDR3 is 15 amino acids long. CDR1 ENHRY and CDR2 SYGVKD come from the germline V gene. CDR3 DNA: TGTGCCATCAGTGAGTCGAGGGGGCAGGCCTATGGCTACACCTTC. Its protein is CAISESRGQAYGYTF.

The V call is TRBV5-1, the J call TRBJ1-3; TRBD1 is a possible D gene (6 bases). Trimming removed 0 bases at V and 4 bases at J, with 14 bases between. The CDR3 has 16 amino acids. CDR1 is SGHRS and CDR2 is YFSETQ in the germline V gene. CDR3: CASSLDWTVGGNTIYF. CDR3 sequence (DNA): TGCGCCAGCAGCTTGGATTGGACAGTCGGGGGAAACACCATATATTTT. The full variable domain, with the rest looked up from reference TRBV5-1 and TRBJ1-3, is KAGVTQTPRYLIKTRGQQVTLSCSPISGHRSVSWYQQTPGQGLQFLFEYFSETQRNKGNFPGRFSGRQFSNSRSEMNVSTLELGDSALYLCASSLDWTVGGNTIYFGEGSWLTVV.

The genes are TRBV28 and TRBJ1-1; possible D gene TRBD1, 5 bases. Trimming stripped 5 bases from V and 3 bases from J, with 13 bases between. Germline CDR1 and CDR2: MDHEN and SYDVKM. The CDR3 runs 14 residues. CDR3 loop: CASSTQGLDTEAFF. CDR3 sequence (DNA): TGTGCCAGCAGTACCCAGGGTCTAGACACTGAAGCTTTCTTT. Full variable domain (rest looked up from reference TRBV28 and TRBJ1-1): DVKVTQSSRYLVKRTGEKVFLECVQDMDHENMFWYRQDPGLGLRLIYFSYDVKMKEKGDIPEGYSVSREKKERFSLILESASTNQTSMYLCASSTQGLDTEAFFGQGTRLTVV.

CDR3 coding DNA: TGTGCCAGCAGTCCGCGGGACAGGGCGTTCGCTTTCTTT. This sequence encodes CASSPRDRAFAFF. The rearrangement links TRBV27 to TRBJ1-1, with 9 bases lining up with TRBD1. The trim removed 5 bases at V and 11 bases at J, leaving 9 bases unmatched. The CDR3 totals 13 residues. Germline values: CDR1 MNHEY, CDR2 SMNVEV (reference sequence).

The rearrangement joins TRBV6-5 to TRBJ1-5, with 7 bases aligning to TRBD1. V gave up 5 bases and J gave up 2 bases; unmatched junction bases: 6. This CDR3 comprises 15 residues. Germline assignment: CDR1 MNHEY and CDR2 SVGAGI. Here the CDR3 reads CASSPPGQGNQPQHF. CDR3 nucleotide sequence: TGTGCCAGCAGTCCACCTGGACAGGGCAATCAGCCCCAGCATTTT.

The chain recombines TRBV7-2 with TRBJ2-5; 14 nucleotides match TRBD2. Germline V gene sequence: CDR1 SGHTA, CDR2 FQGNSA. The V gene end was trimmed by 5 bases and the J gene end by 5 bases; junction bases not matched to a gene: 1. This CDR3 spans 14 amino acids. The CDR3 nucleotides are TGTGCCAGCAGCCGGACTAGCGGGGGGGAGACCCAGTACTTC. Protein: CASSRTSGGETQYF.

The CDR3 loop is CASNWGTENTEAFF. Written as DNA, the CDR3 is TGCGCCAGCAACTGGGGGACAGAGAACACTGAAGCTTTCTTT. The chain links TRBV5-1 to TRBJ1-1; TRBD1 aligns across 7 bases. This CDR3 comprises 14 residues. From germline, CDR1 is SGHRS and CDR2 YFSETQ. After removal of 6 bases from V and 1 base from J, the junction contained 6 bases not matched to a gene.

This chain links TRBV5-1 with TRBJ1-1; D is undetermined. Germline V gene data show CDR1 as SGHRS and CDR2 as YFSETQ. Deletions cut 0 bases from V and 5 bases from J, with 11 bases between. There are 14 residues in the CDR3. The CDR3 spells CASSLAPGGTEAFF. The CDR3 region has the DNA TGCGCCAGCAGCTTGGCCCCGGGTGGTACTGAAGCTTTCTTT.

CDR3 bases: TGTGCCAGCAGTTACTCAGGACAGACAAAAGCTTTCTTT. It translates to CASSYSGQTKAFF. This rearrangement joins TRBV6-5 to TRBJ1-1, with D perhaps matching TRBD1 (6 bases). Germline-derived CDR1 and CDR2 are MNHEY and SVGAGI. This CDR3 has 13 residues. V dropped 0 bases and J dropped 9 bases, with 11 bases sitting between them.

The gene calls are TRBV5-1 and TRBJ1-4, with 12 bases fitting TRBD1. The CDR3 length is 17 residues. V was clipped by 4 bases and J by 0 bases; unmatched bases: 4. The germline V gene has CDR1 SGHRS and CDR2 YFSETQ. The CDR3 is CASSRGQGAATNEKLFF. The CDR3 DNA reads TGCGCCAGCAGCCGGGGACAGGGGGCTGCAACTAATGAAAAACTGTTTTTT.

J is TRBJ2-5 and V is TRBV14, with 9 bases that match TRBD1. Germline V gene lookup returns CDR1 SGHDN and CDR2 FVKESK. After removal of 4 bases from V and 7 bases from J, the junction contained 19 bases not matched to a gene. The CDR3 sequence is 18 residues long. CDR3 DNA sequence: TGTGCCAGCAGCCCGCAGAAAAAGGGACAGGGTGTTTTCGGGACCCAGTACTTC. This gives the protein CASSPQKKGQGVFGTQYF. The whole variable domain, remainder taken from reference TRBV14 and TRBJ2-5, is EAGVTQFPSHSVIEKGQTVTLRCDPISGHDNLYWYRRVMGKEIKFLLHFVKESKQDESGMPNNRFLAERTGGTYSTLKVQPAELEDSGVYFCASSPQKKGQGVFGTQYFGPGTRLLVL.

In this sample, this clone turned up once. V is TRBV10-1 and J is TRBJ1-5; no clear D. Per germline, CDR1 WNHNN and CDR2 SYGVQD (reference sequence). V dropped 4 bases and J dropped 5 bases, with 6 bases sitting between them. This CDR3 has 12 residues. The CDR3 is CASSASDQPQHF. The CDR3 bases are TGCGCCAGCAGTGCTTCGGATCAGCCCCAGCATTTT.

CDR3 region: CASSLEGGTSYGYTF. The DNA for the CDR3 is TGCGCCAGCAGCTTGGAAGGGGGAACCTCTTATGGCTACACCTTC. The V gene is TRBV5-1, the J gene TRBJ1-2; D perhaps matches TRBD1 (6 bases). Germline loops: CDR1 SGHRS, CDR2 YFSETQ. This CDR3 has 15 residues. The ends were cut back, 0 bases at V and 5 bases at J, with 14 bases in the middle.

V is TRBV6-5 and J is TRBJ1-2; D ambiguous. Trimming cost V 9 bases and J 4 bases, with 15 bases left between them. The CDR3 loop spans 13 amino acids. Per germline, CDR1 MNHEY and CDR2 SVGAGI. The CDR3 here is CASQEKQFYGYTF. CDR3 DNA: TGTGCCAGTCAAGAGAAACAGTTCTATGGCTACACCTTC.

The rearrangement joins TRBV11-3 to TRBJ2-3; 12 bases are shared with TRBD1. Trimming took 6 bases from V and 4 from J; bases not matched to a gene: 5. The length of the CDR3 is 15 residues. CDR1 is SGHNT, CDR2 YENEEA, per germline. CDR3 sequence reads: CASSTGTGGPDTQYF. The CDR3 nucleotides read TGTGCCAGCAGTACCGGGACAGGGGGCCCAGATACGCAGTATTTT.

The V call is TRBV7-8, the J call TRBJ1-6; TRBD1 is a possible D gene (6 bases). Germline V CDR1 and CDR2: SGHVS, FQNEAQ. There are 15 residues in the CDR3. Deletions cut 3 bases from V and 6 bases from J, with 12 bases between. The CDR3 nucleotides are TGTGCCAGCAGCTTGGTCAGGGGCCCTAATTCACCCCTCCACTTT. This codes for CASSLVRGPNSPLHF.

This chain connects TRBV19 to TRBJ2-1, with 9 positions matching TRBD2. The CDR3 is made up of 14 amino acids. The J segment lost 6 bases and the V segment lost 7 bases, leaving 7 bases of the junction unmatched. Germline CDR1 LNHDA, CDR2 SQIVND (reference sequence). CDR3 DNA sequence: TGTGCCAGTACGCGGGGGGGCCTTGGCAATGAGCAGTTCTTC. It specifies CASTRGGLGNEQFF.

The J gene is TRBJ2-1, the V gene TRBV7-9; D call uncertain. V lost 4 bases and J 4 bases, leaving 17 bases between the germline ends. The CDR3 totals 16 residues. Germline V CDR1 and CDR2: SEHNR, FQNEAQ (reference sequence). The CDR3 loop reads CASSSPVSGSYNEQFF. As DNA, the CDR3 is TGTGCCAGCAGCTCCCCTGTCAGTGGTTCGTACAATGAGCAGTTCTTC.

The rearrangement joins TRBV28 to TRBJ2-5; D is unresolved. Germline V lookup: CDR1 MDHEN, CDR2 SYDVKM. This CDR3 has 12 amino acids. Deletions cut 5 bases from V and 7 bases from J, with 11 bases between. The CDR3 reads CASSPPGGTQYF. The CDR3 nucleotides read TGTGCCAGCAGTCCCCCCGGTGGGACCCAGTACTTC.

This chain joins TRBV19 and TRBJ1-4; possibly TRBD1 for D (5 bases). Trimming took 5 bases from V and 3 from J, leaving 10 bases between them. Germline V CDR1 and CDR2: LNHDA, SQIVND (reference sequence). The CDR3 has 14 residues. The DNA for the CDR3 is TGTGCCAGTAGTTCTAAGACAGCTAATGAAAAACTGTTTTTT. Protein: CASSSKTANEKLFF.

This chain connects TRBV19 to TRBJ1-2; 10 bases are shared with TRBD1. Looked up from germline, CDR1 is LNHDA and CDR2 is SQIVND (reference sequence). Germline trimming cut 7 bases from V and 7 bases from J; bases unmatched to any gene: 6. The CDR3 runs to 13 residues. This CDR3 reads CASKATGGSGYTF. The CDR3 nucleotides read TGTGCCAGTAAGGCGACAGGGGGCTCTGGCTACACCTTC.

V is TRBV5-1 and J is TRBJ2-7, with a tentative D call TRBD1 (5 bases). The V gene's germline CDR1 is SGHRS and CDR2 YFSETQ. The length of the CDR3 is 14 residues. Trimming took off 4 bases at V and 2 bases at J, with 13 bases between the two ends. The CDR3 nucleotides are TGCGCCAGCAGCGCCGACAGCCGAACCTACGAGCAGTACGTC. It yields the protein CASSADSRTYEQYV.

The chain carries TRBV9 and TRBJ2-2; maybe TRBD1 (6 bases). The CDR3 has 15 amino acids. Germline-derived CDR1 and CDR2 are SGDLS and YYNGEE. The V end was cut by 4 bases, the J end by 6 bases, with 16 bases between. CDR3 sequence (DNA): TGTGCCAGCAGCACCCCACAGGGCGCGGCCGGGGAGCTGTTTTTT. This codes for CASSTPQGAAGELFF.